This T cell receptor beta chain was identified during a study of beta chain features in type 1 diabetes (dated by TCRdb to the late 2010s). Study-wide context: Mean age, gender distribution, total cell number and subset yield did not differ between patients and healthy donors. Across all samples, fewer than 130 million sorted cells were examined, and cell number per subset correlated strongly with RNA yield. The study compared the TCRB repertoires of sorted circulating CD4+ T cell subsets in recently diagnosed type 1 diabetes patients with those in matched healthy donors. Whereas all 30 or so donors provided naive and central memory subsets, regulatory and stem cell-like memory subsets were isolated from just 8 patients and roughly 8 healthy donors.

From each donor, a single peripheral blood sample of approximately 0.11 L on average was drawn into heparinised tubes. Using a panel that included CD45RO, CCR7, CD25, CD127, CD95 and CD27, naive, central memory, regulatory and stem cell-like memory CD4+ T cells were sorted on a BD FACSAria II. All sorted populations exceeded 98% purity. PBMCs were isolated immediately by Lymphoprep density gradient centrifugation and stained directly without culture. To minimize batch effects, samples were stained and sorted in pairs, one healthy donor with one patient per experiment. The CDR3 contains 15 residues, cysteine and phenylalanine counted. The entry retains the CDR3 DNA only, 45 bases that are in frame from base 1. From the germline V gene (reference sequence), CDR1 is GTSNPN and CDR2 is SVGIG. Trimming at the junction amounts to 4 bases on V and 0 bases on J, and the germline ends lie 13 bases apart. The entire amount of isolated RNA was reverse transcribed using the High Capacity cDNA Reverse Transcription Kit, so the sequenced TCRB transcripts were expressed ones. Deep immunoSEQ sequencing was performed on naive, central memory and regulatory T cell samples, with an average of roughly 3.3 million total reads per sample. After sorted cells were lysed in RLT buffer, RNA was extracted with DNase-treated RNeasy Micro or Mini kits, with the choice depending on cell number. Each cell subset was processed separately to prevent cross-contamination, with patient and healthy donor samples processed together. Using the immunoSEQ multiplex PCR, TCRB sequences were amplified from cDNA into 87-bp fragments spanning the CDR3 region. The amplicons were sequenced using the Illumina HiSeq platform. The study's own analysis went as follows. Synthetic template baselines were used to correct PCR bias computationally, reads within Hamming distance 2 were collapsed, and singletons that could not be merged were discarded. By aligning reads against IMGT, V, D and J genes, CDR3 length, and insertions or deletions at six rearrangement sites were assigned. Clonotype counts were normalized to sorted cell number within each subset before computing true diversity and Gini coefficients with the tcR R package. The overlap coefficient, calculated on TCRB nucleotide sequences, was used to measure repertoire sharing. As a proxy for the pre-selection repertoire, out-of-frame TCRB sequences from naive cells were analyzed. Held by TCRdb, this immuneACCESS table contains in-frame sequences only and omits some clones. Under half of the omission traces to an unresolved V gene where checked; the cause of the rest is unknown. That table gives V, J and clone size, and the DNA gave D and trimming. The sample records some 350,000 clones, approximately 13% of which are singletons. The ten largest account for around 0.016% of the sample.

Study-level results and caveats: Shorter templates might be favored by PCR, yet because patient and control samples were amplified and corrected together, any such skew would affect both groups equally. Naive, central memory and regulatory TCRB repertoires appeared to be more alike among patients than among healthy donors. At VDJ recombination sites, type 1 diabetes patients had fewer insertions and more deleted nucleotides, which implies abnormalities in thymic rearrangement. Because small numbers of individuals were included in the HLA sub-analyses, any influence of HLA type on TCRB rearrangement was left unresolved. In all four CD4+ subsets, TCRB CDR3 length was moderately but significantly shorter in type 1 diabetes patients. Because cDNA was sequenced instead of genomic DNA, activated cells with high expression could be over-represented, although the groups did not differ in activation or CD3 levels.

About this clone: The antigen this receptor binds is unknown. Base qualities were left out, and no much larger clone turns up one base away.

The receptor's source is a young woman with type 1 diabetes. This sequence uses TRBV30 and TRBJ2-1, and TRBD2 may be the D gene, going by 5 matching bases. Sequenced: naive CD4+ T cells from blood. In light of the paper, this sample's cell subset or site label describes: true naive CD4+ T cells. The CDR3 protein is CAWKPWEFSYNEQFF. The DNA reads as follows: TGTGCCTGGAAACCTTGGGAGTTCTCCTACAATGAGCAGTTCTTC.